The clone carrying this TCR beta chain came up a few times. Its matching antigen is unknown. Each CDR3 protein gets one entry after TCRdb re-called the reads with MiXCR. In the table there are fewer than 130,000 distinct CDR3 sequences, under 45% of which are singletons. This entry comes from a study of T cell repertoires in cytomegalovirus infection. The CDR3 totals 18 residues. Germline lookup yields CDR1 SGHAT and CDR2 FQNNGV. The V end was cut by 1 base, the J end by 0 bases, with 17 bases between. This TCR came from a human donor in good health (CMV status not recorded). Some clones in this sample may be carry-over from other donors' samples. The chain links TRBV11-2 to TRBJ2-3; TRBD1 or TRBD2 may be the D gene (5 bases each). The input for sequencing was CD8+ T cells from cultured PBMCs, taken from culture after CMV antigen stimulation. The CDR3 region is CASSLVGDLRRSTDTQYF. In nucleotides, the CDR3 is TGTGCCAGCAGCTTAGTCGGGGACCTTCGTCGTAGCACAGATACGCAGTATTTT.